This TCR beta chain was documented in a study of T cell responses to AZD1222 COVID-19 vaccine. As concerns this clone: Its antigen remains unknown.

The protocol was immunoSEQ multiplex PCR, while the TCRdb copy is restricted to in-frame clones and leaves out a portion. The sample holds 150,000 to 200,000 clones, over 80% seen once. Study-level results: Donors were chiefly white British, with a greater number of females, and clonal diversity was perhaps underestimated. Reports indicate that nearly half of spike-specific TCRs are directed at unmutated variant regions. At baseline, seropositivity was found in only 5 to 7 AZD1222 recipients.

V lost 3 bases and J lost 2, with 16 bases in between. This CDR3 has 16 residues. Germline V gives CDR1 MGHRA, CDR2 YSYEKL. The TCR originated in an adult in good health. Specimen: peripheral blood, collected on day 0 of AZD1222 vaccination. The chain uses TRBV4-1 and TRBJ1-1, with D tentatively TRBD1 (5 bases). The DNA of the CDR3 is TGCGCCAGCAGCCACCTCGGGGAGGGGCTTAACACTGAAGCTTTCTTT. Its protein product is CASSHLGEGLNTEAFF.